These 27 T cell receptor beta chains share one sample of origin, sequenced in a study of T cells in Graves' hyperthyroidism and ophthalmopathy. Amplification of TCR beta CDR3 regions was performed using RNA transcripts as template. RT-PCR in the first round (using the HTBI primer set) targeted the TCR CDR3. Each CDR3 protein is one row after TCRdb ran MiXCR on the multiplex PCR reads. This table has 550,000 to 600,000 distinct CDR3 sequences, 16% appearing once. Material: blood. These receptor sequences come from a woman under 30 with Graves' hyperthyroidism.

This clonotype has a count of ten or more. This chain connects TRBV27 to TRBJ1-1, with TRBD1 matching over 9 bases. CDR1 and CDR2 from the germline V gene are MNHEY and SMNVEV (reference sequence). J was trimmed by 8 bases and V by 5 bases; bases with no gene match: 9. CDR3 length equals 14 residues. The chain's CDR3 is CASSPNRGRREAFF. Here the CDR3 DNA reads TGTGCCAGCAGTCCAAACAGGGGGCGCCGAGAAGCTTTCTTT.

The gene calls are TRBV5-4 and TRBJ1-1, with D perhaps TRBD1 (6 bases). In germline, CDR1 is SGHNT, CDR2 YYREEE (reference sequence). V was pared by 3 bases and J by 7 bases, with 22 bases between. The CDR3 is 16 amino acids. CDR3 sequence (DNA): TGTGCCAGCAGCTGGGCCGGACAGAAGATTATTAGTGAAGCTTTCTTT. Its translation is CASSWAGQKIISEAFF.

This clonotype was seen ten or more times. The CDR3 reads CATSAPGQAFGYTF. The CDR3 DNA follows: TGTGCCACCAGTGCCCCGGGACAGGCATTTGGCTACACCTTC. The chain employs TRBV24-1 and TRBJ1-2; 8 bases are a match to TRBD1. This CDR3 spans 14 amino acids. Germline V lookup: CDR1 KGHDR, CDR2 SFDVKD. J lost 7 bases, V lost 5 bases, and 8 bases had no gene match.

This clonotype has at least ten counts. The V call is TRBV12-3 or TRBV12-4, the J call TRBJ2-1; tentatively, D is TRBD2 (6 bases). V lost 6 bases, J lost 3 bases, and 24 bases lay in between. This CDR3 region has 18 residues. This CDR3 is CASRHAPGGKKDYNEQFF. CDR3 nucleotides: TGTGCCAGCAGGCACGCCCCCGGAGGGAAGAAGGACTACAATGAGCAGTTCTTC.

This clonotype was picked up many times. The chain carries TRBV20-1 and TRBJ1-1; possible D gene TRBD1, 6 bases. The CDR3 contains 12 residues. The germline V and J ends were trimmed by 4 bases and 4 bases, with 10 bases remaining between them. Germline CDR1 is DFQATT and CDR2 is SNEGSKA (reference sequence). This CDR3 reads CSAKQGLTEAFF. The DNA of the CDR3 is TGCAGTGCTAAGCAGGGGCTCACTGAAGCTTTCTTT.

Written as DNA, the CDR3 is TGTGCCTGGAGCGCCGTCTGGGTCTACGAGCAGTACTTC. Translation gives CAWSAVWVYEQYF. The gene calls are TRBV30 and TRBJ2-7; D unresolved. Trimming took 3 bases from V and 3 from J, leaving 12 bases between them. Germline V lookup: CDR1 GTSNPN, CDR2 SVGIG (reference sequence). The CDR3 is made up of 13 amino acids.

This clonotype was counted a few times. The chain joins TRBV5-1 to TRBJ2-7, with D possibly TRBD2 on 5 matching bases. The CDR3 contains 14 residues. V lost 4 bases and J lost 3, with 14 bases in between. Germline CDR1 SGHRS, CDR2 YFSETQ. The CDR3, as DNA: TGCGCCAGCAGCACCCGGACGGGGAGCTACGAGCAGTACTTC. Translation: CASSTRTGSYEQYF.

This clonotype has more than one count but fewer than ten. This chain connects TRBV7-9 to TRBJ2-3, with D tentatively TRBD2 (5 bases). V was trimmed by 6 bases and J by 2 bases, leaving 18 bases between them. CDR1 and CDR2 from the germline V gene are SEHNR and FQNEAQ (reference sequence). The CDR3 extends over 16 amino acids. The CDR3 DNA follows: TGTGCCAGCAGATCGAGGACTTCTCGACCCACAGATACGCAGTATTTT. It translates to CASRSRTSRPTDTQYF.

The table lists this clonotype with a few counts. The chain recombines TRBV20-1 with TRBJ2-7; 13 bases are shared with TRBD2. Germline CDR1 reads DFQATT; CDR2 reads SNEGSKA (reference sequence). The junction had 2 bases not matched to a gene; V was cut back by 3 bases and J by 3 bases. The CDR3 sequence is 14 residues long. The chain's CDR3 is CSARRLAGGYEQYF. Here the CDR3 DNA reads TGCAGTGCTAGGAGACTAGCGGGGGGCTACGAGCAGTACTTC.

There are a few counts of this clonotype. The rearrangement joins TRBV20-1 to TRBJ2-2, with D unclear. This CDR3 is built from 15 residues. The germline V and J ends were trimmed by 4 bases and 4 bases, with 16 bases remaining between them. Germline-derived CDR1 and CDR2 are DFQATT and SNEGSKA (reference sequence). CDR3 bases: TGCAGTGCTACCGGGCCTAAGGACCCCACCGGGGAGCTGTTTTTT. Its protein product is CSATGPKDPTGELFF.

This clonotype was detected a few times. The rearrangement uses TRBV7-7 and TRBJ2-1; the D is unclear. Trimming removed 0 bases at V and 7 bases at J, with 10 bases between. Germline assignment: CDR1 SSHAT and CDR2 FNYEAQ (reference sequence). There are 14 residues in the CDR3. The CDR3 DNA reads TGTGCCAGCAGCTTAGCAGGAGAAGGTAATGAGCAGTTCTTC. It specifies CASSLAGEGNEQFF.

This clonotype was seen many times. V gene TRBV18 combines with J gene TRBJ1-3; D is unresolved. Germline-derived CDR1 and CDR2 are KGHSH and LQKENI. V lost 0 bases, J lost 0 bases, and 9 bases lay in between. The CDR3 length is 16 residues. CDR3 residues: CASSPPRLSSGNTIYF. In nucleotides, the CDR3 is TGTGCCAGCTCACCACCTCGGTTAAGCTCTGGAAACACCATATATTTT.

This clonotype was counted ten times or more. CDR3 in DNA: TGTGCCAGCAGTCAGGGGGCGGTTGAAGCTTTCTTT. Encoded protein: CASSQGAVEAFF. The chain is built from TRBV12-3 or TRBV12-4 and TRBJ1-1; 8 nucleotides align to TRBD1. This CDR3 is 12 amino acids long. The V gene end was trimmed by 5 bases and the J gene end by 7 bases; junction bases not matched to a gene: 3.

The chain carries TRBV6-2 or TRBV6-3 and TRBJ2-1, with TRBD2 matching over 15 bases. The CDR3 covers 15 residues. Trimming removed 6 bases from V and 5 bases from J; junction bases left unmatched: 2. Per the germline V gene, CDR1 is MNHEY and CDR2 is SVGEGT. DNA of the CDR3: TGTGCCAGCAGGGGACTAGCGGGGGGCGACAATGAGCAGTTCTTC. Encoded protein: CASRGLAGGDNEQFF.

This clonotype was observed many times. The V gene is TRBV5-1, the J gene TRBJ1-2; D ambiguous. CDR1 is SGHRS, CDR2 YFSETQ, per germline. V lost 5 bases, J lost 4 bases, and 9 bases lay in between. The CDR3 extends over 12 amino acids. This chain's CDR3 is CASREGLYGYTF. The CDR3, as DNA: TGCGCCAGCAGAGAGGGCCTCTATGGCTACACCTTC.

The chain couples TRBV19 to TRBJ1-3; 7 bases map to TRBD1. CDR1 is LNHDA, CDR2 SQIVND, per germline (reference sequence). The trim removed 7 bases at V and 0 bases at J, leaving 9 bases unmatched. The CDR3 runs 16 residues. The DNA for the CDR3 is TGTGCCAGTAACCAGCAGACAGGGATCTCTGGAAACACCATATATTTT. It specifies CASNQQTGISGNTIYF.

The V gene is TRBV12-3 or TRBV12-4, the J gene TRBJ1-5, with D perhaps matching TRBD1 (5 bases). This CDR3 is built from 18 residues. V gave up 6 bases and J gave up 6 bases, with 27 bases separating them. CDR3: CASSPRRGLANWGQPQHF. Written as DNA, the CDR3 is TGTGCCAGCAGCCCTCGGAGGGGTCTCGCGAATTGGGGTCAGCCCCAGCATTTT.

This clonotype showed up just a few times. The chain joins TRBV24-1 to TRBJ2-1; 10 bases agree with TRBD2. Germline CDR1 KGHDR, CDR2 SFDVKD. The CDR3 is 15 residues long. The V segment lost 0 bases and the J segment 10 bases; nucleotides outside the gene matches: 5. The CDR3 DNA is TGTGCCACCAGTGATTTGGGGACTAGCGAGTGGGAGCAGTTCTTC. Translating it yields CATSDLGTSEWEQFF.

In its sample, this clonotype was seen many times. The V gene is TRBV6-2 or TRBV6-3, the J gene TRBJ1-2; the match to TRBD1 covers 7 bases. The CDR3 has 13 amino acids. From germline, CDR1 is MNHEY and CDR2 SVGEGT. V shed 6 bases and J 6 bases; nucleotides not matched to a gene: 7. In DNA form, the CDR3 reads TGTGCCAGCAGCGGGACAGACCCCCATGGCTACACCTTC. Protein: CASSGTDPHGYTF.

This clonotype was detected only a few times. This chain joins TRBV7-2 and TRBJ1-6, with no clear D. V lost 0 bases and J 13 bases, leaving 7 bases between the germline ends. Germline CDR1 SGHTA, CDR2 FQGNSA. CDR3 length equals 12 residues. CDR3 DNA: TGTGCCAGCAGCTTAGCAGATATGCCCCTCCACTTT. Encoded protein: CASSLADMPLHF.

The CDR3 sequence: CASSLDEVYNEQFF. The CDR3 bases are TGTGCCAGCAGCTTAGACGAGGTCTACAATGAGCAGTTCTTC. This sequence joins TRBV11-3 and TRBJ2-1; D is unclear. The CDR3 consists of 14 residues. The V gene's germline CDR1 is SGHNT and CDR2 YENEEA. Trimming stripped 0 bases from V and 3 bases from J, with 6 bases between.

The table lists this clonotype with many counts. The chain uses TRBV12-3 or TRBV12-4 and TRBJ1-2, with D perhaps TRBD1 (6 bases). The length of the CDR3 is 17 residues. Trimming pared 4 bases from V and 4 bases from J, leaving 22 bases between. For the CDR3, the DNA is TGTGCCAGCAGTTCCCAAGGGGGGCGGGGGGATCTCTATGGCTACACCTTC. Translating gives CASSSQGGRGDLYGYTF.

The chain carries TRBV24-1 and TRBJ2-1; 7 bases map to TRBD2. From germline, CDR1 is KGHDR and CDR2 SFDVKD. The CDR3 runs to 13 residues. J gave up 10 bases and V 5 bases, and 7 bases lay outside the gene matches. CDR3 residues: CATSANLRGEQFF. The DNA for the CDR3 is TGTGCCACCAGTGCCAACTTGCGGGGGGAGCAGTTCTTC.

The genes are TRBV25-1 and TRBJ2-4; 7 bases align to TRBD2. Trimming cost V 1 base and J 7 bases; bases outside gene matches: 7. The CDR3 contains 15 residues. Germline CDR1 MGHDK, CDR2 SYGVNS. CDR3 sequence (DNA): TGTGCCAGCAGTGAATTGGTAGGACTAGAGAACATTCAGTACTTC. It encodes CASSELVGLENIQYF.

The V and J genes are TRBV5-6 and TRBJ2-1; tentative D call: TRBD2 (5 bases). CDR3 size: 15 residues. The germline V gene encodes CDR1 SGHDT and CDR2 YYEEEE. Trimming removed 2 bases from V and 7 bases from J, with 16 bases in between. The CDR3 region has the DNA TGTGCCAGCAGCTTACGGGGAAGGAGTAGGAATGAGCAGTTCTTC. It is translated as CASSLRGRSRNEQFF.

This clonotype showed up many times. This chain joins TRBV12-3 or TRBV12-4 and TRBJ2-5; 8 nucleotides line up with TRBD2. Trimming removed 4 bases from V and 4 bases from J; junction bases left unmatched: 14. The length of the CDR3 is 17 residues. CDR3 protein: CASSSHLSFSGVETQYF. DNA of the CDR3: TGTGCCAGCAGTTCCCACTTATCATTTAGCGGGGTAGAGACCCAGTACTTC.

The chain links TRBV6-5 to TRBJ2-5; D not resolved. Germline loops: CDR1 MNHEY, CDR2 SVGAGI. The CDR3 covers 14 residues. V gave up 2 bases and J gave up 5 bases, with 12 bases separating them. CDR3 in amino acids: CASSYVGSLETQYF. DNA for the CDR3: TGTGCCAGCAGTTACGTAGGGTCTTTGGAGACCCAGTACTTC.